A selection of T cell receptor beta chains follows, all from one sample in a study of T cells of healthy individuals. Using its own MiXCR run on the 5' RACE reads, TCRdb lists one record per CDR3 protein. In the table there are about 96,000 distinct CDR3 sequences, roughly 15% of which are singletons. Receptor source: a human donor in good health. The CDR3 runs from the conserved cysteine through the conserved F or W. The order of the fields is V gene, clone size, D gene, J gene, CDR3 protein, CDR3 DNA. A D gene is named only where the DNA matches it firmly. The listing skips clone size in some rows; elsewhere it reads once, few, many or a size class.

>TRBV15|many|TRBD2|TRBJ2-1
CATSRDGPGLATYNEQFF
TGTGCCACCAGCAGAGATGGACCGGGACTAGCGACGTACAATGAGCAGTTCTTC
>TRBV5-1|.|.|TRBJ2-5
CASQGAQVEETQYF
TGCGCCAGCCAAGGGGCTCAGGTCGAAGAGACCCAGTACTTC
>TRBV20-1|few|TRBD2|TRBJ2-3
CSATTSGRALAQYF
TGCAGTGCTACAACTAGCGGGAGGGCCTTAGCGCAGTATTTT
>TRBV12-3/TRBV12-4|few|.|TRBJ1-6
CASSLEFRDGNSPLHF
TGTGCCAGCAGTTTAGAGTTCAGGGACGGAAATTCACCCCTCCACTTT
>TRBV28|.|.|TRBJ2-6
CASSFLDWVSGANVLTF
TGTGCCAGCAGTTTTCTGGATTGGGTCTCTGGGGCCAACGTCCTGACTTTC
>TRBV5-1|many|.|TRBJ2-7
CASSLLGHYEQYF
TGCGCCAGCAGCTTGTTAGGACACTACGAGCAGTACTTC
>TRBV5-1|.|.|TRBJ1-1
CASSLAGADEAFF
TGCGCCAGCAGCTTGGCCGGGGCAGATGAAGCTTTCTTT
>TRBV30|.|.|TRBJ2-7
CAWSGGAGYEQYF
TGTGCCTGGAGTGGGGGGGCCGGCTACGAGCAGTACTTC
>TRBV28|.|.|TRBJ1-1
CASSPPVTSNTEAFF
TGTGCCAGCAGTCCCCCCGTTACCTCGAACACTGAAGCTTTCTTT
>TRBV4-1|few|.|TRBJ2-1
CASSQRLQVNEQFF
TGCGCCAGCAGCCAAAGGTTACAGGTGAATGAGCAGTTCTTC
>TRBV5-4|.|.|TRBJ2-3
CASSWKSSTDTQYF
TGTGCCAGCAGCTGGAAGTCTAGCACAGATACGCAGTATTTT
>TRBV6-5|.|TRBD1|TRBJ2-5
CASSSEGTGGETQYF
TGTGCCAGCAGTTCGGAAGGGACAGGGGGAGAGACCCAGTACTTC
>TRBV6-2/TRBV6-3|.|.|TRBJ2-7
CASSPSTGHLAYEQYF
TGTGCCAGCAGTCCATCGACAGGCCATCTTGCCTACGAGCAGTACTTC
>TRBV5-1|few|.|TRBJ2-3
CASSPSSGTDTQYF
TGCGCCAGCAGCCCATCTAGCGGCACAGATACGCAGTATTTT
>TRBV4-2|few|TRBD2|TRBJ2-2
CASSQALADGSGELFF
TGTGCCAGCAGCCAAGCACTAGCGGATGGTTCCGGGGAGCTGTTTTTT
>TRBV20-1|.|TRBD1|TRBJ2-7
CSARDRRGNNEQYF
TGCAGTGCTAGAGATCGCAGGGGGAACAACGAGCAGTACTTC
>TRBV6-4|.|.|TRBJ2-1
CASSERSGSYNEQFF
TGTGCCAGCAGTGAAAGGTCGGGCTCCTACAATGAGCAGTTCTTC
>TRBV12-3/TRBV12-4|few|.|TRBJ1-4
CASSFGRTSGEKLFF
TGTGCCAGCAGTTTTGGACGTACTAGCGGGGAAAAACTGTTTTTT
>TRBV15|few|.|TRBJ2-3
CATSSGPGQGTDTQYF
TGTGCCACCAGCAGTGGGCCGGGGCAGGGCACAGATACGCAGTATTTT
>TRBV4-3|.|TRBD1|TRBJ1-1
CASSQYQGELTEAFF
TGCGCCAGCAGCCAGTATCAGGGGGAGCTCACTGAAGCTTTCTTT
>TRBV7-9|.|TRBD2|TRBJ2-7
CASSSTGSGRTPYEQYF
TGTGCCAGCAGCTCAACGGGCAGCGGGAGGACCCCCTACGAGCAGTACTTC
>TRBV29-1|many|TRBD1|TRBJ2-7
CSVLKAGGWDEQYF
TGCAGCGTACTGAAGGCAGGGGGCTGGGACGAGCAGTACTTC